The clone carrying this TCR beta chain has at least ten counts. This record belongs to a study of T-cell reconstitution after alpha-beta-depleted transplantation in children. Trimming pared 6 bases from V and 2 bases from J, leaving 19 bases between. The germline gives CDR1 MNHNY, CDR2 SVGAGI (reference sequence). The CDR3 runs to 16 residues. Unique molecular identifiers were built into the TCRbeta library. Each CDR3 protein gets one entry after TCRdb re-called the PCR reads with MiXCR. The sample contains some 240,000 distinct CDR3 sequences, more than 10% of which appear only once. Source: PBMCs from the stem cell graft donor, taken from the stem cell graft. The source is a human donor who donated a stem cell graft to a child with acute lymphoblastic leukemia. This sequence joins TRBV6-6 and TRBJ1-2; D is unclear. The CDR3 here is CASSVFPEGENYGYTF. The CDR3 DNA is TGTGCCAGCAGCGTCTTCCCCGAGGGAGAAAACTATGGCTACACCTTC.